Each of the 21 T cell receptor beta chains below was sequenced from the same sample in a study of blood T cell repertoires in COVID-19. The protocol was immunoSEQ multiplex PCR, while the TCRdb copy is restricted to in-frame clones and leaves out a portion. The sample has some 410,000 clones, 70% to 90% seen once. Specimen: PBMCs or T cells enriched from blood (not recorded which). The origin of the receptors is a woman between 25 and 40 years old with acute COVID-19.

The gene calls are TRBV29-1 and TRBJ1-1; D is unresolved. V was shortened by 3 bases and J by 5 bases, with 13 bases between the two germline ends. Germline CDR1 is SQVTM and CDR2 is ANQGSEA. The CDR3 has 13 amino acids. DNA for the CDR3: TGCAGCGTTGAGGGTCCTGGAGGAACTGAAGCTTTCTTT. Protein: CSVEGPGGTEAFF.

The chain employs TRBV12-5 and TRBJ1-2; D perhaps matches TRBD1 (6 bases). CDR1 is LGHNT, CDR2 FRNRAP, per germline. This CDR3 spans 13 amino acids. V was cut by 5 bases and J by 9 bases, with 16 bases left in between. CDR3 residues: CASGPTGRTRYTF. The CDR3 coding sequence is TGTGCTAGTGGTCCAACAGGGAGAACCCGCTACACCTTC. The full variable domain, its missing parts supplied by reference TRBV12-5 and TRBJ1-2, is DARVTQTPRHKVTEMGQEVTMRCQPILGHNTVFWYRQTMMQGLELLAYFRNRAPLDDSGMPKDRFSAEMPDATLATLKIQPSEPRDSAVYFCASGPTGRTRYTFGSGTRLTVV.

The chain carries TRBV9 and TRBJ1-6; D might be TRBD1 (5 bases). CDR3 length equals 13 residues. Trimming took 4 bases from V and 10 from J, leaving 12 bases between them. From germline, CDR1 is SGDLS and CDR2 YYNGEE. The CDR3 sequence is CASSLRGESPLHF. DNA for the CDR3: TGTGCCAGCAGCTTAAGGGGTGAATCACCCCTCCACTTT.

The chain uses TRBV19 and TRBJ1-5, with D tentatively TRBD1 (6 bases). The CDR3 loop spans 15 amino acids. Germline V gene data show CDR1 as LNHDA and CDR2 as SQIVND (reference sequence). Trimming stripped 4 bases from V and 4 bases from J, with 14 bases between. Here the CDR3 DNA reads TGTGCCAGTAGTACTACAGGGTTCGGAAATCAGCCCCAGCATTTT. Amino acids: CASSTTGFGNQPQHF.

The gene calls are TRBV6-5 and TRBJ2-7; D might be TRBD1 (6 bases). The CDR3 has 12 amino acids. Per germline, CDR1 MNHEY and CDR2 SVGAGI. V was cut by 7 bases and J by 5 bases, with 12 bases left in between. The CDR3 nucleotides read TGTGCCAGCATATGGGGGCTCAACGAGCAGTACTTC. Amino acid sequence: CASIWGLNEQYF.

This chain uses TRBV3-1 (or the pseudogene TRBV3-2) with TRBJ1-2; the match to TRBD1 covers 8 bases. Germline CDR1 reads LGHDT; CDR2 reads YNNKEL (reference sequence). This CDR3 has 15 amino acids. V lost 0 bases to trimming and J lost 4 bases; unmatched junction nucleotides: 4. This CDR3 is CASSQEPGGFYGYTF. DNA for the CDR3: TGTGCCAGCAGCCAAGAACCAGGGGGCTTCTATGGCTACACCTTC.

This clone was observed a single time. The rearrangement uses TRBV6-1 and TRBJ2-7, with TRBD1 as a possible D gene (5 bases). The CDR3 runs 15 residues. Trimming took off 1 base at V and 2 bases at J, with 12 bases between the two ends. CDR1 and CDR2 (germline): MNHNS, SASEGT. CDR3 nucleotides: TGTGCCAGCAGTGAAGGGCGGACAAGTACCTACGAGCAGTACTTC. Protein product: CASSEGRTSTYEQYF.

V usage is TRBV27 and J usage is TRBJ2-1, with TRBD1 identical over 7 bases. The germline gives CDR1 MNHEY, CDR2 SMNVEV (reference sequence). CDR3 length: 15 residues. V lost 5 bases, J lost 8 bases, and 12 bases stayed unmatched. The CDR3, as DNA: TGTGCCAGCAGTCGGAAAGGACAGGAAGGGTATGAGCAGTTCTTC. Translated: CASSRKGQEGYEQFF.

This chain links TRBV5-1 with TRBJ1-2; possible D gene TRBD1, 5 bases. The CDR3 sequence is 13 residues long. Per germline, CDR1 SGHRS and CDR2 YFSETQ. The V gene lost 0 bases and the J gene lost 8 bases, with 11 bases spanning the gap. The CDR3 here is CASSLDRRPGYTF. In DNA, the CDR3 is TGCGCCAGCAGCTTGGACAGGCGTCCCGGCTACACCTTC.

The J gene is TRBJ1-5, the V gene TRBV19; D is perhaps TRBD1 (6 bases). The length of the CDR3 is 16 residues. Between the trimmed V and J ends, which lost 3 bases and 4 bases, there was a span of 16 bases. Per the germline V gene, CDR1 is LNHDA and CDR2 is SQIVND (reference sequence). As DNA, the CDR3 is TGTGCCAGTAGTATCCCCAGGGGCGCTTTTAATCAGCCCCAGCATTTT. Translated, it gives CASSIPRGAFNQPQHF.

This clone came up a few times. This chain uses TRBV4-1 with TRBJ1-2; 7 nucleotides match TRBD1. CDR3 length equals 16 residues. With V trimmed by 0 bases and J by 6 bases, 10 bases remained unmatched. Looked up from germline, CDR1 is MGHRA and CDR2 is YSYEKL. CDR3 protein: CASSQDAGTAMDGYTF. The DNA of the CDR3 is TGCGCCAGCAGCCAAGATGCGGGGACAGCGATGGATGGCTACACCTTC.

This clone was found once. Additional DNA sequences in this sample encode the identical CDR3. The CDR3 spells CASSLDGGPYNEQFF. Written as DNA, the CDR3 is TGCGCCAGCAGCTTGGACGGGGGACCCTACAATGAGCAGTTCTTC. The chain joins TRBV5-1 to TRBJ2-1, with D possibly matching TRBD2 (6 bases). The V end was cut by 0 bases, the J end by 2 bases, with 9 bases between. This CDR3 is 15 amino acids long. CDR1 and CDR2 from the germline V gene are SGHRS and YFSETQ. Together with reference TRBV5-1 and TRBJ2-1, the CDR3 gives the full variable domain: KAGVTQTPRYLIKTRGQQVTLSCSPISGHRSVSWYQQTPGQGLQFLFEYFSETQRNKGNFPGRFSGRQFSNSRSEMNVSTLELGDSALYLCASSLDGGPYNEQFFGPGTRLTVL.

The rearrangement joins TRBV21-1 to TRBJ2-2; the table names TRBD2, a call not compared with the DNA. TRBV21-1 is a listed pseudogene. The CDR3 covers 14 residues. CDR3 coding DNA: TGTGCCAGCGTCGTCCCGGGACTCACCGGGGAGCTGTTTTTT. As protein: CASVVPGLTGELFF.

V and J are TRBV27 and TRBJ1-6, with 9 bases that match TRBD1. CDR1 and CDR2 from the germline V gene are MNHEY and SMNVEV (reference sequence). J gave up 8 bases and V 5 bases, and 13 bases lay outside the gene matches. The CDR3 consists of 17 residues. CDR3 sequence (DNA): TGTGCCAGCAGTCCTCGGGACAGGGCATCAGACGATTCACCCCTCCACTTT. Translating it yields CASSPRDRASDDSPLHF.

The chain couples TRBV6-2 or TRBV6-3 to TRBJ2-5, with D perhaps matching TRBD2 (5 bases). This CDR3 has 13 amino acids. V was shortened by 5 bases and J by 3 bases, with 10 bases between the two germline ends. From germline, CDR1 is MNHEY and CDR2 SVGEGT. The CDR3 spells CASSNLAEETQYF. The CDR3 nucleotides read TGTGCCAGCAGTAATCTAGCCGAAGAGACCCAGTACTTC.

This sequence joins TRBV19 and TRBJ1-2, with 12 bases aligning to TRBD1. The CDR3 has 15 residues. Germline V lookup: CDR1 LNHDA, CDR2 SQIVND (reference sequence). V shed 6 bases and J 6 bases; nucleotides not matched to a gene: 8. CDR3 region: CASSYIGTGGNGYTF. In DNA, the CDR3 is TGTGCCAGTAGCTATATCGGGACAGGGGGCAATGGCTACACCTTC. The full variable domain, its missing parts supplied by reference TRBV19 and TRBJ1-2, is DGGITQSPKYLFRKEGQNVTLSCEQNLNHDAMYWYRQDPGQGLRLIYYSQIVNDFQKGDIAEGYSVSREKKESFPLTVTSAQKNPTAFYLCASSYIGTGGNGYTFGSGTRLTVV.

This clone was seen a handful of times. The V and J genes are TRBV7-2 and TRBJ2-1; 8 bases fit TRBD2. From germline, CDR1 is SGHTA and CDR2 FQGNSA. V shed 4 bases, J shed 3 bases, and the junction held 2 bases outside the gene matches. CDR3 length: 14 residues. The CDR3 here is CASSSGLVYNEQFF. DNA for the CDR3: TGTGCCAGCAGCTCGGGACTAGTCTACAATGAGCAGTTCTTC.

CDR3 residues: CASSAGTGAFRANYGYTF. In nucleotides, the CDR3 is TGTGCCAGCAGCGCCGGGACAGGGGCCTTTCGGGCTAACTATGGCTACACCTTC. This chain connects TRBV5-6 to TRBJ1-2; TRBD1 agrees at 10 bases. CDR3 length: 18 amino acids. The V gene end was trimmed by 4 bases and the J gene end by 0 bases; junction bases not matched to a gene: 12. From germline, CDR1 is SGHDT and CDR2 YYEEEE.

The V call is TRBV4-1, the J call TRBJ2-1; a weak D match, TRBD2 (6 bases). V lost 1 base and J lost 0, with 16 bases in between. The germline V gene has CDR1 MGHRA and CDR2 YSYEKL. There are 18 residues in the CDR3. CDR3 DNA sequence: TGCGCCAGCAGCCAAGTTGGCGGGGAGATTCTCTCCTACAATGAGCAGTTCTTC. Translated: CASSQVGGEILSYNEQFF.

The chain employs TRBV6-5 and TRBJ1-1, with 8 nucleotides matching TRBD1. The germline V gene encodes CDR1 MNHEY and CDR2 SVGAGI. V trimming: 5 bases; J trimming: 6 bases; junction bases outside the gene matches: 2. The CDR3 has 12 residues. Here the CDR3 reads CASSTQGAEAFF. CDR3 DNA sequence: TGTGCCAGCAGTACACAGGGGGCTGAAGCTTTCTTT.

The chain recombines TRBV19 with TRBJ2-3, with D uncertain. Trimming removed 6 bases at V and 2 bases at J, with 6 bases between. The CDR3 consists of 12 residues. Germline lookup yields CDR1 LNHDA and CDR2 SQIVND (reference sequence). In DNA form, the CDR3 reads TGTGCCAGTAGGGAGCCCACAGATACGCAGTATTTT. Amino acid sequence: CASREPTDTQYF.